This T cell receptor (beta chain) was identified in a study of T cell changes during pregnancy in multiple sclerosis. Losses at the gene ends were 3 bases for V and 11 bases for J; bases not matched to a gene: 3. This CDR3 is built from 13 residues. Germline CDR1 is SGHTA and CDR2 is FQGNSA. Repertoires were generated with immunoSEQ multiplex PCR, while TCRdb's copy carries only in-frame clones and drops some. The table includes 30,000 to 45,000 clones, around nine tenths detected once. This chain links TRBV7-2 with TRBJ2-3; 12 bases fit TRBD2. The specimen was CD8+ T cells from peripheral blood mononuclear cells, collected before pregnancy. This receptor was obtained from a female donor with multiple sclerosis, enrolled in a pregnancy study. The CDR3 coding sequence is TGTGCCAGCAGCTTGACTAGCGGGAGTGAGCAGTATTTT. As protein: CASSLTSGSEQYF. Full variable domain (missing parts from reference TRBV7-2 and TRBJ2-3): GAGVSQSPSNKVTEKGKDVELRCDPISGHTALYWYRQSLGQGLEFLIYFQGNSAPDKSGLPSDRFSAERTGGSVSTLTIQRTQQEDSAVYLCASSLTSGSEQYFGPGTRLTVL.